This T cell receptor beta chain is drawn from a study of T cell responses to AZD1222 COVID-19 vaccine. Study findings and constraints: At baseline, just 6 or 7 AZD1222 recipients tested seropositive. Regions 160-218 and 743-854 dominated among vaccine-associated CD4 TCRs spanning spike. No day 14 peak samples; only post-peak repertoires were characterized.

TCRdb's copy holds only in-frame clones and misses some; the assay was immunoSEQ multiplex PCR. The table lists about 50,000 clones, approximately 85% of them singletons. This clone has only one observation. The antigen is not known. The sequences come from peripheral blood, collected on day 0 of AZD1222 vaccination. This TCR was recovered from an adult in good health.

CDR3 region: CASSLFPGQGGSGANVLTF. CDR3 sequence (DNA): TGTGCCAGCAGCTTATTCCCGGGACAGGGCGGCTCTGGGGCCAACGTCCTGACTTTC. The chain is built from TRBV7-6 and TRBJ2-6; 9 positions match TRBD1. Per germline, CDR1 SGHVS and CDR2 FNYEAQ. After removal of 2 bases from V and 0 bases from J, the junction contained 8 bases not matched to a gene. The CDR3 runs 19 residues.